These T cell receptor beta chains were read from a single sample in a study of cytomegalovirus exposure and HLA in healthy donors. The protocol was immunoSEQ multiplex PCR, while the TCRdb copy is restricted to in-frame clones and leaves out a portion. The table shows 150,000 or so clones, with 80% occurring only once. What was sequenced was PBMCs. The receptors stem from a woman aged 40-49 years in good health and CMV-seropositive. Both conserved end residues are part of each CDR3. Each record gives: clone size, V gene, D gene, J gene, CDR3 DNA, CDR3 protein. D genes are given only for firm matches. Clone size appears in some rows only: once, few, many, or a class for an expanded clone.

size: -; V: TRBV6-5; D: TRBD2; J: TRBJ2-2; DNA: TGTGCCAGCAGTAGAGGGAGGGTAGCCGGGGAGCTGTTTTTT; CDR3: CASSRGRVAGELFF
size: -; V: TRBV19; D: TRBD1; J: TRBJ1-2; DNA: TGTGCCAGTAGCACCAAGGGACAGACGAATCTTTATGGCTACACCTTC; CDR3: CASSTKGQTNLYGYTF
size: -; V: TRBV2; D: -; J: TRBJ2-2; DNA: TGTGCCAGCGAGTTTAGTAGCGGGAACACCGGGGAGCTGTTTTTT; CDR3: CASEFSSGNTGELFF
size: -; V: TRBV5-6; D: -; J: TRBJ2-7; DNA: -; CDR3: CASSFGQGNRVRHF
size: -; V: TRBV4-2; D: TRBD1; J: TRBJ1-5; DNA: TGTGCCAGCAGCCAAGAGGACAGGGGGAATCAGCCCCAGCATTTT; CDR3: CASSQEDRGNQPQHF
size: -; V: TRBV13; D: -; J: TRBJ2-1; DNA: TGTGCCAGCAGCACCGGGACTGGCCGGGTGAATGAGCAGTTCTTC; CDR3: CASSTGTGRVNEQFF
size: -; V: TRBV9; D: TRBD2; J: TRBJ2-2; DNA: TGTGCCAGCAGCCTGGGCGGGAGGGAACACGGGGAGCTGTTTTTT; CDR3: CASSLGGREHGELFF
size: few; V: TRBV6-6; D: -; J: TRBJ2-3; DNA: TGTGCCAGCAGATCTCTCGCTGGGCGCACAGATACGCAGTATTTT; CDR3: CASRSLAGRTDTQYF
size: -; V: TRBV9; D: -; J: TRBJ1-2; DNA: TGTGCCAGCAGCGTTACAGGGTCCCTGACGGGAGGCTACACCTTC; CDR3: CASSVTGSLTGGYTF
size: -; V: TRBV30; D: -; J: TRBJ2-7; DNA: TGTGCCTGGAGTGGATCTCCTACCTCCTACGAGCAGTACTTC; CDR3: CAWSGSPTSYEQYF
size: -; V: TRBV19; D: -; J: TRBJ2-3; DNA: TGTGCCAGTAGTATCGGTCTGGGACTAGATACGCAGTATTTT; CDR3: CASSIGLGLDTQYF
size: -; V: TRBV4-2; D: TRBD2; J: TRBJ2-7; DNA: TGTGCCAGCAGCCCGGCTGGACTAGCGGGATTAGAGCAGTACTTC; CDR3: CASSPAGLAGLEQYF
size: -; V: TRBV27; D: -; J: TRBJ1-1; DNA: TGTGCCAGCAGTTTAAGCTGGAACACTGAAGCTTTCTTT; CDR3: CASSLSWNTEAFF
size: -; V: TRBV6-5; D: -; J: TRBJ1-5; DNA: TGTGCCAGCAGTTCCATAGATCAGCCCCAGCATTTT; CDR3: CASSSIDQPQHF
size: -; V: TRBV29-1; D: TRBD2; J: TRBJ2-3; DNA: TGCAGCGCCCGGACTAGCGGGAGGGCGGATACGCAGTATTTT; CDR3: CSARTSGRADTQYF
size: -; V: TRBV9; D: TRBD2; J: TRBJ2-7; DNA: TGTGCCAGCAGCGTAGACGGGACTAGCGACTCCTACGAGCAGTACTTC; CDR3: CASSVDGTSDSYEQYF
size: -; V: TRBV5-4; D: TRBD1; J: TRBJ1-1; DNA: TGTGCCAGCAGCTCAGGGGGCGCGGGGTGGAACACTGAAGCTTTCTTT; CDR3: CASSSGGAGWNTEAFF
size: -; V: TRBV6-5; D: TRBD1; J: TRBJ2-7; DNA: TGTGCCAGCACGAGGGGGCCCTACTACGAGCAGTACTTC; CDR3: CASTRGPYYEQYF
size: few; V: TRBV6-1; D: TRBD1; J: TRBJ1-1; DNA: TGTGCCAGCAATATTCAGGCGGGACAGGGGGCGGCTTTCTTT; CDR3: CASNIQAGQGAAFF
size: many; V: TRBV27; D: TRBD2; J: TRBJ2-3; DNA: TGTGCCAGACCTTTTGCGCTAGCGGACTACAGTAGCACAGATACGCAGTATTTT; CDR3: CARPFALADYSSTDTQYF
size: -; V: TRBV9; D: TRBD2; J: TRBJ2-7; DNA: TGTGCCAGCAGCGTAGGGACTAGCGGGATACACGAGCAGTACTTC; CDR3: CASSVGTSGIHEQYF
size: -; V: TRBV19; D: -; J: TRBJ1-1; DNA: TGTGCCAGTAGTACTGGATCCGGCAGGGCGATCGCTGAAGCTTTCTTT; CDR3: CASSTGSGRAIAEAFF
size: -; V: TRBV6-1; D: TRBD1; J: TRBJ1-5; DNA: TGTGCCAGCAGTGAAGGGGGACAGGTGAGATTTGGACAGCCCCAGCATTTT; CDR3: CASSEGGQVRFGQPQHF
size: -; V: TRBV9; D: TRBD2; J: TRBJ2-1; DNA: TGTGCCAGCAGCGCCAGCGGGAACTCCTACAATGAGCAGTTCTTC; CDR3: CASSASGNSYNEQFF
size: -; V: TRBV6-5; D: TRBD2; J: TRBJ2-3; DNA: TGTGCCAGCAGTTATTATAGCGGGAGTTCCACAGATACGCAGTATTTT; CDR3: CASSYYSGSSTDTQYF
size: -; V: TRBV6-1; D: TRBD1; J: TRBJ2-2; DNA: TGTGCCAGCAAAAAGACAGGGACGAACACCGGGGAGCTGTTTTTT; CDR3: CASKKTGTNTGELFF
size: -; V: TRBV7-9; D: -; J: TRBJ1-2; DNA: TGTGCCAGCAGGGCTACGACAGGACGGGGTGGTGGCTACACCTTC; CDR3: CASRATTGRGGGYTF
size: -; V: TRBV2; D: TRBD1; J: TRBJ1-1; DNA: TGTGCCAGCAGCTCTGGACAGGGGCACACTGAAGCTTTCTTT; CDR3: CASSSGQGHTEAFF
size: once; V: TRBV28; D: TRBD1; J: TRBJ2-7; DNA: TGTGCCAGCAGTTCAACCGGGACAGGGGTCCACGAGCAGTACTTC; CDR3: CASSSTGTGVHEQYF
size: -; V: TRBV7-2; D: -; J: TRBJ2-2; DNA: TGTGCCAGCAGCCCGGATGCAGGGCTCACCGGGGAGCTGTTTTTT; CDR3: CASSPDAGLTGELFF
size: -; V: TRBV2; D: TRBD1; J: TRBJ1-2; DNA: TGTGCCAGCAGTCGGGACAGGGGGCCTAACGGCTACACCTTC; CDR3: CASSRDRGPNGYTF
size: -; V: TRBV28; D: -; J: TRBJ2-5; DNA: TGTGCCAGCAGTTTTTTGAAAGGGGGCCAAGAGACCCAGTACTTC; CDR3: CASSFLKGGQETQYF
size: once; V: TRBV19; D: TRBD2; J: TRBJ2-2; DNA: TGTGCCAGTAGTATAGTGGGGACTAGCTATGATCTGACCGGGGAGCTGTTTTTT; CDR3: CASSIVGTSYDLTGELFF
size: -; V: TRBV6-5; D: -; J: TRBJ2-1; DNA: TGTGCCAGCAGTTACTCGAGCGATTCCTACAATGAGCAGTTCTTC; CDR3: CASSYSSDSYNEQFF
size: -; V: TRBV18; D: TRBD1; J: TRBJ1-3; DNA: TGTGCCAGCTCTCCGCAGGGGGCGAGGGGAAACACCATATATTTT; CDR3: CASSPQGARGNTIYF
size: -; V: TRBV6-1; D: TRBD1; J: TRBJ2-5; DNA: TGTGCCAGCAATTTACAGGGGGTATTCGGAGAGACCCAGTACTTC; CDR3: CASNLQGVFGETQYF
size: -; V: TRBV18; D: -; J: TRBJ1-1; DNA: TGTGCCAGCTCACCACCAACAGGGAACACTGAAGCTTTCTTT; CDR3: CASSPPTGNTEAFF
size: -; V: TRBV5-4; D: -; J: TRBJ2-5; DNA: TGTGCCAGCAGCCCGACCTCTAGCTATGAGACCCAGTACTTC; CDR3: CASSPTSSYETQYF
size: -; V: TRBV18; D: -; J: TRBJ2-1; DNA: TGTGCCAGCTCACCGAGTGACTATTCCGATGAGCAGTTCTTC; CDR3: CASSPSDYSDEQFF
size: few; V: TRBV5-6; D: TRBD1; J: TRBJ1-5; DNA: TGTGCCAGCAGCTTCTGGGACAGGGATAGTCAGCCCCAGCATTTT; CDR3: CASSFWDRDSQPQHF
size: -; V: TRBV13; D: -; J: TRBJ1-1; DNA: TGTGCCAGCAGCTCCCGGGTAGAAGCTTTCTTT; CDR3: CASSSRVEAFF
size: once; V: TRBV30; D: TRBD1; J: TRBJ1-5; DNA: TGTGCCTGGAGACTGAAGTCCCCTCCGACTTACACAGGGGTCTATAGCAATCAGCCCCAGCATTTT; CDR3: CAWRLKSPPTYTGVYSNQPQHF
size: -; V: TRBV19; D: -; J: TRBJ2-2; DNA: TGTGCCAGTAGTGGTAGTAGCGAGGATTCCGGGGAGCTGTTTTTT; CDR3: CASSGSSEDSGELFF
size: few; V: TRBV7-2; D: -; J: TRBJ2-3; DNA: TGTGCCAGCAGCCCAGGATTTTCTGATACGCAGTATTTT; CDR3: CASSPGFSDTQYF
size: once; V: TRBV7-9; D: -; J: TRBJ1-2; DNA: TGTGCCAGCAGCTTAGGCAGGGGCTATGGCTACACCTTC; CDR3: CASSLGRGYGYTF
size: -; V: TRBV19; D: -; J: TRBJ2-3; DNA: TGTGCCAGTAGTGTTTCATTGGGAGTTCGCACAGATACGCAGTATTTT; CDR3: CASSVSLGVRTDTQYF
size: -; V: TRBV28; D: -; J: TRBJ1-1; DNA: TGTGCCAGCATCATGAGAGGGTTTGATAACACTGAAGCTTTCTTT; CDR3: CASIMRGFDNTEAFF
size: -; V: TRBV10-1; D: TRBD2; J: TRBJ2-3; DNA: TGCGCCAGCAGTGAACGGAGGACTAGCGGGAGGGTGCGAGATACGCAGTATTTT; CDR3: CASSERRTSGRVRDTQYF
size: once; V: TRBV10-2; D: TRBD1; J: TRBJ2-5; DNA: TGCGCCAGCAGAGCAGGGGGCCGGGAGACCCAGTACTTC; CDR3: CASRAGGRETQYF
size: few; V: TRBV7-9; D: TRBD2; J: TRBJ2-5; DNA: TGTGCCAGCAGCACGGGACTAGCGTTGGAGACCCAGTACTTC; CDR3: CASSTGLALETQYF
size: -; V: TRBV29-1; D: TRBD1; J: TRBJ2-7; DNA: TGCAGCGTTGCGACTAACAGGGGGGCATCCTACGAGCAGTACTTC; CDR3: CSVATNRGASYEQYF
size: -; V: TRBV28; D: TRBD2; J: TRBJ2-3; DNA: TGTGCCAGCAGCTGGACTAGTGGAGATACGCAGTATTTT; CDR3: CASSWTSGDTQYF
size: -; V: TRBV7-3; D: TRBD2; J: TRBJ2-3; DNA: TGTGCCAGCAGCTTAACGGGGGGACTAGCCACAGATACGCAGTATTTT; CDR3: CASSLTGGLATDTQYF